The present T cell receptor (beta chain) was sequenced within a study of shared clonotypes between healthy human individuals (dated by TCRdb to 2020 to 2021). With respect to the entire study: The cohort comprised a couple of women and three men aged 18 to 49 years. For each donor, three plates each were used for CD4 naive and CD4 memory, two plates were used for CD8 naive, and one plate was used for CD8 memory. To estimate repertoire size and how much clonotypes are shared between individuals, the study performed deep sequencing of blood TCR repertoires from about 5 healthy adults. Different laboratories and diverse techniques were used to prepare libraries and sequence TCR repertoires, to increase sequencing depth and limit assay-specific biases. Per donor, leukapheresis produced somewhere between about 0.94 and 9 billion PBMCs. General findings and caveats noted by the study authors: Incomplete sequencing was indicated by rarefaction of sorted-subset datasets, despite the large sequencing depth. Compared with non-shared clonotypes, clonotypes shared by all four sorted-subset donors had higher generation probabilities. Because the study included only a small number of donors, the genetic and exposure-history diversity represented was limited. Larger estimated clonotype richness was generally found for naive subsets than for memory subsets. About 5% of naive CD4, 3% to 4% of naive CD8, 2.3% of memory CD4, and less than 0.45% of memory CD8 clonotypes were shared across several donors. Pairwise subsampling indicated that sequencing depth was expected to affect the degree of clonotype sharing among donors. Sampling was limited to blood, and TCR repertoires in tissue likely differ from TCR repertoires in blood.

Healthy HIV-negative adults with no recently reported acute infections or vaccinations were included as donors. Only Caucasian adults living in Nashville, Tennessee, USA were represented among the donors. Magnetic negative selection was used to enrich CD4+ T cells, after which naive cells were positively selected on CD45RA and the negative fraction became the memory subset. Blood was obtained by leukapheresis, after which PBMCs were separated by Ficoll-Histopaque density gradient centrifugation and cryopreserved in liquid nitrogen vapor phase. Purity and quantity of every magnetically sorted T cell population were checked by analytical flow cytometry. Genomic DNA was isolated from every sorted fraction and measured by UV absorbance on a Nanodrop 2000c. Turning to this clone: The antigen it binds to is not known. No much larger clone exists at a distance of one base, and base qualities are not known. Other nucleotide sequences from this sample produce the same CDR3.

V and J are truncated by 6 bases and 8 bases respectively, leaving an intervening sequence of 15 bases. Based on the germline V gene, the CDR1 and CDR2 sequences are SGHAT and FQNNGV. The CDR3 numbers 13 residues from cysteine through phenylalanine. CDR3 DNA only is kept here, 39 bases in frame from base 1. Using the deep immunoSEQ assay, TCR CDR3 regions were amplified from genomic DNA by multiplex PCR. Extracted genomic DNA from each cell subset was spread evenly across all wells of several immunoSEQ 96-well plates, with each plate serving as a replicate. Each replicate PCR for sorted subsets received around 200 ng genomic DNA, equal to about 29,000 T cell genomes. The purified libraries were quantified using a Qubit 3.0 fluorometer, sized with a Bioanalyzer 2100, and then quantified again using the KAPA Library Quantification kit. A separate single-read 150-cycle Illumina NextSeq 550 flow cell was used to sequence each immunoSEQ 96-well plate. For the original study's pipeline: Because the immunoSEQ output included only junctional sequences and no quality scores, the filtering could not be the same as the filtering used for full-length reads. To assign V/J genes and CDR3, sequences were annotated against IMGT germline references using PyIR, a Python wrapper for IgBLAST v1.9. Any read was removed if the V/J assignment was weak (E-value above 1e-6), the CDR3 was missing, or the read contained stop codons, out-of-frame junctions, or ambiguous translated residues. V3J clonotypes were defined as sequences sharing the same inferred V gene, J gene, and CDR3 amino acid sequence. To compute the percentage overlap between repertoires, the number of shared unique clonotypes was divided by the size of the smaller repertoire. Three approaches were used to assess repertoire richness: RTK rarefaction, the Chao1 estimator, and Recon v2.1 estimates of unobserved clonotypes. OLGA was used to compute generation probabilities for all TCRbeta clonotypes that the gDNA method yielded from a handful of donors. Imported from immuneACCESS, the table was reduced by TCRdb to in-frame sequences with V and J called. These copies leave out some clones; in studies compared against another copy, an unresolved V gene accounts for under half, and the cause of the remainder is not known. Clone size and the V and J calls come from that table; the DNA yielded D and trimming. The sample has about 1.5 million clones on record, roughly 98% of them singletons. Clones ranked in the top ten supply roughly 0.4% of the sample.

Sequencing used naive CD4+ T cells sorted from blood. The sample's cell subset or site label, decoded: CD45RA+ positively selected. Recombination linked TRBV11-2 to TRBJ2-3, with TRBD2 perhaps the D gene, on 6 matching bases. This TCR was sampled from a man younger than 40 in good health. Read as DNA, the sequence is TGTGCCAGCAGTGATAGTATCGGGGGTACGCAGTATTTT. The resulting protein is CASSDSIGGTQYF.